A selection of T cell receptor beta chains follows, all from one sample in a study of OX40 agonist ivuxolimab in advanced cancers. The data were produced by immunoSEQ multiplex PCR, yet TCRdb's version contains in-frame clones alone and is incomplete. Of 70,000 or so clones in the sample, roughly 89% were seen once. This specimen was CD4+ or CD8+ T cells sorted from blood, taken in a trial of the OX40 agonist ivuxolimab. These receptors were obtained from an adult with an advanced solid tumor such as melanoma, head and neck, liver or kidney cancer. CDR3s include the opening cysteine and the closing phenylalanine or tryptophan. D genes are given only for firm matches. Rows give clone size only sometimes, using once, few, many, or a class for an expanded clone.

D: TRBD2; size: -; J: TRBJ2-1; V: TRBV5-1; CDR3: CASSRKREGNYNEQFF; DNA: TGCGCCAGCAGCCGGAAACGGGAGGGGAACTACAATGAGCAGTTCTTC
D: TRBD2; size: once; J: TRBJ2-4; V: TRBV5-4; CDR3: CASSLGREGPKNIQYF; DNA: TGTGCCAGCAGCTTGGGACGGGAGGGCCCCAAAAACATTCAGTACTTC
D: TRBD1; size: once; J: TRBJ1-4; V: TRBV7-9; CDR3: CASSKDRGISKLFF; DNA: TGTGCCAGCAGCAAAGACAGGGGCATCTCAAAACTGTTTTTT
D: -; size: -; J: TRBJ2-1; V: TRBV6-6; CDR3: CASRVYNEQFF; DNA: TGTGCCAGCAGGGTCTACAATGAGCAGTTCTTC
D: -; size: once; J: TRBJ2-1; V: TRBV10-1; CDR3: CASSERLSSYNEQFF; DNA: TGCGCCAGCAGTGAACGGCTTTCCTCCTACAATGAGCAGTTCTTC
D: TRBD2; size: -; J: TRBJ2-5; V: TRBV7-2; CDR3: CASSLPTIAGGETQYF; DNA: TGTGCCAGCAGCTTACCCACGATAGCGGGAGGAGAGACCCAGTACTTC
D: -; size: -; J: TRBJ1-2; V: TRBV6-1; CDR3: CASERLPYGYTF; DNA: TGTGCCAGTGAACGGCTCCCGTATGGCTACACCTTC
D: -; size: -; J: TRBJ1-2; V: TRBV4-3; CDR3: CASSLQTRDPRFSPGYTF; DNA: TGCGCCAGCAGCCTCCAAACCCGGGACCCTAGATTTTCTCCTGGCTACACCTTC
D: -; size: -; J: TRBJ2-3; V: TRBV10-3; CDR3: CAISESRPAGDTQYF; DNA: TGTGCCATCAGTGAGTCTAGACCAGCTGGAGATACGCAGTATTTT
D: -; size: -; J: TRBJ2-3; V: TRBV4-3; CDR3: CASSLRRGLDTQYF; DNA: TGCGCCAGCAGTCTAAGGAGGGGGTTAGATACGCAGTATTTT
D: -; size: -; J: TRBJ1-3; V: TRBV7-2; CDR3: CASSSQQGSGNTIYF; DNA: TGTGCCAGCAGCTCACAGCAGGGCTCTGGAAACACCATATATTTT
D: -; size: -; J: TRBJ1-2; V: TRBV5-1; CDR3: CASRDFGSTLDYGYTF; DNA: TGCGCCAGCAGAGACTTTGGTTCTACTTTAGACTATGGCTACACCTTC
D: -; size: -; J: TRBJ2-6; V: TRBV18; CDR3: CASSPPGPAGANVLTF; DNA: TGTGCCAGCTCACCACCGGGACCTGCTGGGGCCAACGTCCTGACTTTC
D: TRBD2; size: -; J: TRBJ2-7; V: TRBV11-2; CDR3: CASSSSPPRLASIYEQYF; DNA: TGTGCCAGCAGCTCCTCCCCCCCTCGACTAGCGTCGATCTACGAGCAGTACTTC
D: TRBD2; size: -; J: TRBJ2-5; V: TRBV19; CDR3: CASRDLAGGETQYF; DNA: TGTGCCAGTAGGGATCTAGCGGGAGGGGAGACCCAGTACTTC
D: -; size: -; J: TRBJ1-1; V: TRBV5-1; CDR3: CASSEGSPEAFF; DNA: TGCGCCAGCAGCGAAGGGAGCCCTGAAGCTTTCTTT
D: -; size: -; J: TRBJ2-7; V: TRBV6-6; CDR3: CASSYGTLYEQYF; DNA: TGTGCCAGCAGTTACGGGACACTCTACGAGCAGTACTTC
D: -; size: -; J: TRBJ2-7; V: TRBV6-5; CDR3: CASSYSSGPPLEQYF; DNA: TGTGCCAGCAGTTACTCGAGTGGCCCCCCTTTGGAGCAGTACTTC
D: -; size: -; J: TRBJ2-2; V: TRBV7-3; CDR3: CASSLMAANTGELFF; DNA: TGTGCCAGCAGCTTAATGGCAGCGAACACCGGGGAGCTGTTTTTT
D: -; size: -; J: TRBJ2-6; V: TRBV5-1; CDR3: CASSLTGQKTGANVLTF; DNA: TGCGCCAGCAGCCTGACAGGCCAAAAAACTGGGGCCAACGTCCTGACTTTC
D: -; size: -; J: TRBJ2-5; V: TRBV5-1; CDR3: CASSPPSGYQETQYF; DNA: TGCGCCAGCAGCCCGCCCAGCGGGTACCAAGAGACCCAGTACTTC
D: -; size: -; J: TRBJ2-7; V: TRBV28; CDR3: CASSLYQPYEQYF; DNA: TGTGCCAGCAGTTTATACCAGCCCTACGAGCAGTACTTC
D: -; size: -; J: TRBJ1-5; V: TRBV7-9; CDR3: CASSLAGVSNQPQHF; DNA: TGTGCCAGCAGCTTAGCAGGAGTTAGCAATCAGCCCCAGCATTTT
D: -; size: -; J: TRBJ2-1; V: TRBV7-9; CDR3: CASSRRSGTLSSYNEQFF; DNA: TGTGCCAGCAGCCGGCGTTCCGGGACTTTAAGCTCCTACAATGAGCAGTTCTTC
D: TRBD1; size: -; J: TRBJ2-1; V: TRBV6-5; CDR3: CASSSGTGAFHEQFF; DNA: TGTGCCAGCAGTTCCGGGACAGGGGCTTTTCATGAGCAGTTCTTC
D: -; size: -; J: TRBJ2-5; V: TRBV5-1; CDR3: CAGILATQYF; DNA: TGCGCCGGTATCCTAGCGACCCAGTACTTC
D: TRBD1; size: -; J: TRBJ2-7; V: TRBV6-5; CDR3: CASKRGTGGVEQYF; DNA: TGTGCCAGCAAAAGGGGGACAGGGGGCGTGGAGCAGTACTTC
D: -; size: -; J: TRBJ2-5; V: TRBV11-1; CDR3: CASSLGGHLYQETQYF; DNA: TGTGCCAGCAGCTTGGGAGGACACCTGTACCAAGAGACCCAGTACTTC
D: -; size: -; J: TRBJ2-3; V: TRBV11-3; CDR3: CASSPRGAGDTQYF; DNA: TGTGCCAGCAGCCCCCGGGGGGCGGGAGATACGCAGTATTTT
D: -; size: -; J: TRBJ1-2; V: TRBV29-1; CDR3: CSVEDLGRDYGYTF; DNA: TGCAGCGTTGAAGATCTCGGCAGGGACTATGGCTACACCTTC
D: TRBD2; size: -; J: TRBJ2-3; V: TRBV2; CDR3: CATNLAGGKDTQYF; DNA: TGTGCCACCAACTTAGCGGGAGGGAAAGATACGCAGTATTTT
D: -; size: -; J: TRBJ1-5; V: TRBV6-1; CDR3: CASSGHFPPRSNQPQHF; DNA: TGTGCCAGCAGTGGGCATTTCCCTCCACGGAGCAATCAGCCCCAGCATTTT